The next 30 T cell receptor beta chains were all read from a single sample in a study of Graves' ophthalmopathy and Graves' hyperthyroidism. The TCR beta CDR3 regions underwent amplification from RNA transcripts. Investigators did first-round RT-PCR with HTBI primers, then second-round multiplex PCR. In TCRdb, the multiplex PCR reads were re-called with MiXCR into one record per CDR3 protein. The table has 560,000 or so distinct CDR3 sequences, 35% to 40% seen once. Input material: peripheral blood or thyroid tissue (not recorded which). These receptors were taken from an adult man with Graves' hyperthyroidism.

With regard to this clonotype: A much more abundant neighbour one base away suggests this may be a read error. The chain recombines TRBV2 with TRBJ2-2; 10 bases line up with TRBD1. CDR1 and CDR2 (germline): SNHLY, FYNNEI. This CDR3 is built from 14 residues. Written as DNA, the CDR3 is TGTGCCGGCAGCCGGGGACAGGGGTCCGGGGAGCTGTTTTTT. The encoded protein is CAGSRGQGSGELFF.

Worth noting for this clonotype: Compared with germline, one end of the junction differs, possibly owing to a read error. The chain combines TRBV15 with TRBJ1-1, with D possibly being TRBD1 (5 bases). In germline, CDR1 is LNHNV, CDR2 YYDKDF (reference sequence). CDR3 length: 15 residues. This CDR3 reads CVTSRDLMGRFEAFF. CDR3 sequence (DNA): TGTGTCACCAGCAGAGATCTGATGGGACGGTTTGAAGCTTTCTTT.

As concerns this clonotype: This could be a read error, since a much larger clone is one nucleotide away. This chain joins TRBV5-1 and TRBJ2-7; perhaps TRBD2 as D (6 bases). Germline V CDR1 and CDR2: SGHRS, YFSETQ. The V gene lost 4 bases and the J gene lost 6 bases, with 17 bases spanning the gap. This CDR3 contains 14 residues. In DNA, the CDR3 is TGCGCCAGCAGCGGCGGGGACTGCCGACGCGAGCAGTACTTC. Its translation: CASSGGDCRREQYF. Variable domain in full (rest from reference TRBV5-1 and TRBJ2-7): KAGVTQTPRYLIKTRGQQVTLSCSPISGHRSVSWYQQTPGQGLQFLFEYFSETQRNKGNFPGRFSGRQFSNSRSEMNVSTLELGDSALYLCASSGGDCRREQYFGPGTRLTVT.

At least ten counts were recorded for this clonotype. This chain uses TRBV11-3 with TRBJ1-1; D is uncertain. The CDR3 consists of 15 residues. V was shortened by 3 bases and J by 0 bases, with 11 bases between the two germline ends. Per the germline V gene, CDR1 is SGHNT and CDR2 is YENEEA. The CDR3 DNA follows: TGTGCCAGCAGCTTCCCCCTTCCAATGAACACTGAAGCTTTCTTT. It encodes CASSFPLPMNTEAFF.

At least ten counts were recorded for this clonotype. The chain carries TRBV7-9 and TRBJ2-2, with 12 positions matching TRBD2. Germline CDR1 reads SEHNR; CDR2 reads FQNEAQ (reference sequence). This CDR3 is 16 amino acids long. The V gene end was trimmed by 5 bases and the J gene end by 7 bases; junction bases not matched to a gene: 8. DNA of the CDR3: TGTGCCAGCAGCCCCAGACTAGCGGGAGTCGGCGGGGAGCTGTTTTTT. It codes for CASSPRLAGVGGELFF.

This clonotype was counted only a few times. The CDR3: CASSYSVQGGDQPQHF. The CDR3 bases are TGTGCCAGCAGTTACTCTGTCCAGGGAGGGGATCAGCCCCAGCATTTT. This chain connects TRBV6-5 to TRBJ1-5, with D possibly matching TRBD1 (5 bases). The CDR3 extends over 16 amino acids. Per the germline V gene, CDR1 is MNHEY and CDR2 is SVGAGI. V lost 0 bases and J lost 5, with 14 bases in between.

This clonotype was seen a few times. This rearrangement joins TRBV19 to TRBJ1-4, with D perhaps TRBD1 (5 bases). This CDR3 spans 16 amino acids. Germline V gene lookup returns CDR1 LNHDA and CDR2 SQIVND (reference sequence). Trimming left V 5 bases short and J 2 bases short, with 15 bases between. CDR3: CASSFQPGFTNEKLFF. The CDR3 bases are TGTGCCAGTAGTTTCCAGCCAGGGTTCACTAATGAAAAACTGTTTTTT.

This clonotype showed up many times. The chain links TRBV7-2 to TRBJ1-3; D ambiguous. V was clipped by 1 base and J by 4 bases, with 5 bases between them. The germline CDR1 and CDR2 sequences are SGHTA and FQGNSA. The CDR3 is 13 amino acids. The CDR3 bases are TGTGCCAGCAGCTTAGTTCGGGGAAACACCATATATTTT. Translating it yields CASSLVRGNTIYF.

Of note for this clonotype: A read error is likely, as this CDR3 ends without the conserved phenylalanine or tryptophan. CDR3 loop: CASSVTGVIDRPQHL. CDR3 DNA: TGTGCCAGCAGTGTGACAGGGGTTATAGATCGTCCCCAGCATCTT. The J gene is TRBJ1-5, the V gene TRBV2, with 8 positions matching TRBD1. Germline V lookup: CDR1 SNHLY, CDR2 FYNNEI. The CDR3 loop spans 15 amino acids. The V segment lost 4 bases and the J segment 10 bases; nucleotides outside the gene matches: 12.

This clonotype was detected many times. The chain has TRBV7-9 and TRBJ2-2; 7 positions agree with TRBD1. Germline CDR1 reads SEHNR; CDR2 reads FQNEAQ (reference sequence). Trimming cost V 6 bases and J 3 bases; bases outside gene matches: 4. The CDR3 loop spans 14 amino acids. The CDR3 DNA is TGTGCCAGCAGGCCCACAGGGGACACCGGGGAGCTGTTTTTT. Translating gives CASRPTGDTGELFF.

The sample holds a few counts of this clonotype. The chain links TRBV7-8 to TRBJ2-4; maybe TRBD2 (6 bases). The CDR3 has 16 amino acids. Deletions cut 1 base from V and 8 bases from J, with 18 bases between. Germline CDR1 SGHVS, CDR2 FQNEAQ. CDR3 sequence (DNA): TGTGCCAGCAGCTTAGGAGGGAGCCGGAGGGGCGACATTCAGTACTTC. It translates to CASSLGGSRRGDIQYF.

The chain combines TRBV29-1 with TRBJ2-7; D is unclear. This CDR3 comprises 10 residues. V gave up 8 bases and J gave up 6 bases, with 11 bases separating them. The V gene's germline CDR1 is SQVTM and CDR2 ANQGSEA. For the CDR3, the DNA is TGCAGCTTGTCGAGGCGCGAGCAGTACTTC. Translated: CSLSRREQYF.

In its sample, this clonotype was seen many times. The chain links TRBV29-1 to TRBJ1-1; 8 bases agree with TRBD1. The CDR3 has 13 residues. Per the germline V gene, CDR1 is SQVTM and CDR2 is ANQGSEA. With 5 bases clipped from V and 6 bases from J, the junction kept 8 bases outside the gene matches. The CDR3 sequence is CSVQIGQGPEAFF. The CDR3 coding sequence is TGCAGCGTTCAGATTGGACAGGGCCCTGAAGCTTTCTTT.

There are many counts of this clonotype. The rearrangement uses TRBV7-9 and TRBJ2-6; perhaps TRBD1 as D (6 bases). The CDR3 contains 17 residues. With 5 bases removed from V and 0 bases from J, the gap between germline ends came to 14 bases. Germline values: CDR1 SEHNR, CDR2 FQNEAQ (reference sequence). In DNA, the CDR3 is TGTGCCAGCAGCCAACAGGGACGCCACTCTGGGGCCAACGTCCTGACTTTC. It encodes CASSQQGRHSGANVLTF.

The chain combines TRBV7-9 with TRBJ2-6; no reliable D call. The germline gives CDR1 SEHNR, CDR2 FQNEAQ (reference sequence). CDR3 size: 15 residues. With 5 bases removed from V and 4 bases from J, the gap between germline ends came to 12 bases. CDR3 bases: TGTGCCAGCAGCAGAACATTGGCCGGGGCCAACGTCCTGACTTTC. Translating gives CASSRTLAGANVLTF.

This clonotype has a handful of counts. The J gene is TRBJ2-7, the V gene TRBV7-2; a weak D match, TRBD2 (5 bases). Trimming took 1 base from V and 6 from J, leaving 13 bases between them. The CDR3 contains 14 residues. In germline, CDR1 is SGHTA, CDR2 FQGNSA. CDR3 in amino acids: CASSLGGSLLEQYF. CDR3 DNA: TGTGCCAGCAGCTTAGGAGGGAGTCTACTCGAGCAGTACTTC.

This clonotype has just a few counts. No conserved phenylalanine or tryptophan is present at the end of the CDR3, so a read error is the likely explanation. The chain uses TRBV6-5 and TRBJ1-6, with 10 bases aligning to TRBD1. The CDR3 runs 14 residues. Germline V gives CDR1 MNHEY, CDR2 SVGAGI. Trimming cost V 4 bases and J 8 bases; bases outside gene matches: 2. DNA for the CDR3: TGTGCCAGCAGTTCGACAGGGGGCGATTCACCCCTCCACCTT. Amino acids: CASSSTGGDSPLHL.

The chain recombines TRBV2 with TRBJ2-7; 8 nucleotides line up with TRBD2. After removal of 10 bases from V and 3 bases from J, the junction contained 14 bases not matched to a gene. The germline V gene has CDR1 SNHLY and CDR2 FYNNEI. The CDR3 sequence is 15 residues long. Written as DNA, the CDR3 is TGTGCCACCATCTCTGGGACTAGAGGAGTCTACGAGCAGTACTTC. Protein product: CATISGTRGVYEQYF.

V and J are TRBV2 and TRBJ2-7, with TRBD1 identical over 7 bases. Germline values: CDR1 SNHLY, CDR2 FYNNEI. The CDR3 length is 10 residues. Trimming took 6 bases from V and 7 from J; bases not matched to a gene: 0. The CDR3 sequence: CASRDREQYF. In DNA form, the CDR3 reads TGTGCCAGCAGGGACAGGGAGCAGTACTTC. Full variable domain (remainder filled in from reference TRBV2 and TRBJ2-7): EPEVTQTPSHQVTQMGQEVILRCVPISNHLYFYWYRQILGQKVEFLVSFYNNEISEKSEIFDDQFSVERPDGSNFTLKIRSTKLEDSAMYFCASRDREQYFGPGTRLTVT.

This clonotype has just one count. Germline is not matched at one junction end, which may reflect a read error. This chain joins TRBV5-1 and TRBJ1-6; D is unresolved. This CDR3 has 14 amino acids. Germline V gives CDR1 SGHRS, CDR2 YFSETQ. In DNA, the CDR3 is TGTGCCAGCAGCTTGTACCGGTACATTTCACCCCTCCACTTT. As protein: CASSLYRYISPLHF. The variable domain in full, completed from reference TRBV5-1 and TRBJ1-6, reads KAGVTQTPRYLIKTRGQQVTLSCSPISGHRSVSWYQQTPGQGLQFLFEYFSETQRNKGNFPGRFSGRQFSNSRSEMNVSTLELGDSALYLCASSLYRYISPLHFGNGTRLTVT.

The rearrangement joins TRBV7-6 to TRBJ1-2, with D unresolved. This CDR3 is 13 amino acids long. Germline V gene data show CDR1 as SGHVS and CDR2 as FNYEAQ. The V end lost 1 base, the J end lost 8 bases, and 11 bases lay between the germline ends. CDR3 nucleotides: TGTGCCAGCAGCTTAGATCAGGCTGGAGGCTACACCTTC. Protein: CASSLDQAGGYTF.

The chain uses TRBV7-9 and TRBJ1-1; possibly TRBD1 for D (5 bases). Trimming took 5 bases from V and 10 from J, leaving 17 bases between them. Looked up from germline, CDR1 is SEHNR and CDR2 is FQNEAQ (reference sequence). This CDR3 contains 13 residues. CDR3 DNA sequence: TGTGCCAGCAGCCGAGAGGGCCAGGGCGCAGCTTTCTTT. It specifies CASSREGQGAAFF.

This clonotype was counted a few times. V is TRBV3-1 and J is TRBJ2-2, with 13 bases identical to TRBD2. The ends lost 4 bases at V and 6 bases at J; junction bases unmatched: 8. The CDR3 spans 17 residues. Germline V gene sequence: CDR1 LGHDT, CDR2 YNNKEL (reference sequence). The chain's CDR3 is CASSRKGLAGFSGELFF. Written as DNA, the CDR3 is TGTGCCAGCAGCCGGAAGGGACTAGCGGGATTCTCCGGGGAGCTGTTTTTT.

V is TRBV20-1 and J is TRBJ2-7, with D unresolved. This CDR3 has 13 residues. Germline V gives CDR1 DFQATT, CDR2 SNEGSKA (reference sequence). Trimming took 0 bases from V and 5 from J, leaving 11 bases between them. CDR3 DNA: TGCAGTGCTAGAGATCTGGCTGAGGACGAGCAGTACTTC. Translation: CSARDLAEDEQYF.

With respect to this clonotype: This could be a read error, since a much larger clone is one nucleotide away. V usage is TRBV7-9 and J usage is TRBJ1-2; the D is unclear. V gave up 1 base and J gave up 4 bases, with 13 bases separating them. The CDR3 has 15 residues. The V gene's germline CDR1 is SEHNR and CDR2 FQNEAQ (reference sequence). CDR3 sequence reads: CASSLGTSKGYGYTF. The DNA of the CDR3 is TGTGCCAGCAGCTTAGGGACTTCTAAGGGCTATGGCTACACCTTC.

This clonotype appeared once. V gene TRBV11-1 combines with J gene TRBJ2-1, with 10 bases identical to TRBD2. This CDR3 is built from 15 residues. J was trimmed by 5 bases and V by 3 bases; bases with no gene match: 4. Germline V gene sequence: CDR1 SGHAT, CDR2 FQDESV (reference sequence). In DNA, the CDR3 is TGTGCCAGCAGCTTTCTAGCGGGAGTCGACAATGAGCAGTTCTTC. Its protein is CASSFLAGVDNEQFF.

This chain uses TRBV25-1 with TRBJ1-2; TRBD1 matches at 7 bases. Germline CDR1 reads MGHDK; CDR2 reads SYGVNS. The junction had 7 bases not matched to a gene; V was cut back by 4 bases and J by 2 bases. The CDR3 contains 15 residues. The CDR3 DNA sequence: TGTGCCAGCAGTGCCCCCCCGACAGGGAACTATGGCTACACCTTC. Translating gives CASSAPPTGNYGYTF.

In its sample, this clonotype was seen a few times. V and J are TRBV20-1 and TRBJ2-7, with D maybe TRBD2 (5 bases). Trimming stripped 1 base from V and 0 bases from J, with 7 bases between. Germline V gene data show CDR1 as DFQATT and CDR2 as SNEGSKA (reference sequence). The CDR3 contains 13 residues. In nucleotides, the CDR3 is TGCAGTGCTAGAGTGGGAGACTCCTACGAGCAGTACTTC. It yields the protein CSARVGDSYEQYF.

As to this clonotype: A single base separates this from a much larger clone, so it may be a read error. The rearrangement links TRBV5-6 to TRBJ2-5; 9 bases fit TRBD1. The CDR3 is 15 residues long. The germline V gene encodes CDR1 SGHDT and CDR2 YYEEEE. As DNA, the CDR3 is TGTGCCAGCGGCTTGACGGGACAGGGTAAAGAGACCCAGTACTTC. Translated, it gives CASGLTGQGKETQYF.

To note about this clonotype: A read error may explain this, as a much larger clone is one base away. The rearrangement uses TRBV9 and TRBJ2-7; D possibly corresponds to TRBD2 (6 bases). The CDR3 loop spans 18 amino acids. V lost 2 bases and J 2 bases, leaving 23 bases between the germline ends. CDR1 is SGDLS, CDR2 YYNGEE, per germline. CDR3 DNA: TGTGCCAGCAGCGTTGGTGTAGGGTTGGGACTCGGCCCCTACGAGCAGTACTTC. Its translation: CASSVGVGLGLGPYEQYF.